Presented here are 22 T cell receptor beta chains from one specimen sequenced in a study of shared clonotypes between healthy human individuals. The protocol was immunoSEQ multiplex PCR, while the TCRdb copy is restricted to in-frame clones and leaves out a portion. This table holds over a million clones, about 75% found once. Material for sequencing was memory CD4+ T cells sorted from blood. Subset defined: CD45RA-negative fraction. The receptors were gathered from a man between 18 and 29 years old in good health.

This chain links TRBV5-1 with TRBJ1-1; 10 bases are shared with TRBD1. Germline-derived CDR1 and CDR2 are SGHRS and YFSETQ. The V segment lost 4 bases and the J segment 6 bases; nucleotides outside the gene matches: 6. CDR3 length: 14 amino acids. The CDR3 here is CASSGGTGAPEAFF. The CDR3 bases are TGCGCCAGCAGCGGCGGGACAGGGGCCCCTGAAGCTTTCTTT.

This clone was observed a handful of times. The chain combines TRBV6-5 with TRBJ1-3; D uncertain. Germline V gives CDR1 MNHEY, CDR2 SVGAGI. This CDR3 spans 15 amino acids. V was trimmed by 6 bases and J by 0 bases, leaving 12 bases between them. DNA of the CDR3: TGTGCCAGCAGGTCTTTGAAGAGCTCTGGAAACACCATATATTTT. Translated: CASRSLKSSGNTIYF.

This clone was recorded at least ten times. The chain uses TRBV10-1 and TRBJ2-7; TRBD2 agrees at 9 bases. The CDR3 length is 14 residues. The germline V gene has CDR1 WNHNN and CDR2 SYGVQD (reference sequence). The ends lost 11 bases at V and 5 bases at J; junction bases unmatched: 13. This CDR3 is CALGGGGAQDEQYF. The CDR3 DNA reads TGCGCCCTCGGGGGCGGGGGGGCGCAGGACGAGCAGTACTTC.

In this sample, this clone turned up a few times. The genes are TRBV19 and TRBJ2-7; D is possibly TRBD2 (6 bases). The ends were cut back, 6 bases at V and 0 bases at J, with 9 bases in the middle. Germline CDR1 is LNHDA and CDR2 is SQIVND (reference sequence). This CDR3 comprises 13 residues. The CDR3 sequence: CASSWRDSYEQYF. The CDR3 nucleotides are TGTGCCAGTAGCTGGAGGGACTCCTACGAGCAGTACTTC.

This CDR3 is CASSIRQGDPKNIQYF. The CDR3 DNA is TGTGCCAGTAGTATCCGACAGGGGGATCCCAAAAACATTCAGTACTTC. V usage is TRBV19 and J usage is TRBJ2-4; TRBD1 matches at 9 bases. The V gene end was trimmed by 3 bases and the J gene end by 2 bases; junction bases not matched to a gene: 5. Germline V gene sequence: CDR1 LNHDA, CDR2 SQIVND (reference sequence). CDR3 length equals 16 residues.

V and J are TRBV7-2 and TRBJ2-1; D gene unclear. Germline V lookup: CDR1 SGHTA, CDR2 FQGNSA. V was clipped by 4 bases and J by 3 bases, with 16 bases between them. The CDR3 totals 16 residues. The CDR3 bases are TGTGCCAGCAGCTCCCGCCGTGGGCGGAGCTACAATGAGCAGTTCTTC. Translating gives CASSSRRGRSYNEQFF.

This clone has only one observation. This chain uses TRBV5-1 with TRBJ2-2; 8 nucleotides line up with TRBD2. The V gene's germline CDR1 is SGHRS and CDR2 YFSETQ. The CDR3 consists of 15 residues. V gave up 4 bases and J gave up 7 bases; unmatched junction bases: 9. CDR3 loop: CASSPRPAGDGELFF. The CDR3 nucleotides are TGCGCCAGCAGCCCCAGGCCAGCGGGGGACGGGGAGCTGTTTTTT.

Comments on this clone: Other DNA sequences in this sample translate to the same CDR3. The rearrangement uses TRBV10-1 and TRBJ2-3; D not certain. Trimming stripped 3 bases from V and 0 bases from J, with 1 base between. Germline lookup yields CDR1 WNHNN and CDR2 SYGVQD (reference sequence). There are 12 residues in the CDR3. The CDR3 DNA sequence: TGCGCCAGCAGTGACAGCACAGATACGCAGTATTTT. Translated, it gives CASSDSTDTQYF.

This chain joins TRBV21-1 and TRBJ2-7. TRBV21-1 is marked as a pseudogene. CDR3 length equals 17 residues. As DNA, the CDR3 is TGTGCCAGCAGCAAAGACGGGGGTATTGACAGGTACTACGAGCAGTACTTC. Its translation: CASSKDGGIDRYYEQYF.

This clone was observed a few times. The chain has TRBV5-1 and TRBJ2-5, with 8 bases that match TRBD2. The CDR3 has 15 amino acids. Per the germline V gene, CDR1 is SGHRS and CDR2 is YFSETQ. Trimming at V came to 1 base and at J to 5 bases, leaving 7 bases not matched to a gene. The CDR3 loop reads CASSLSGSGYETQYF. In nucleotides, the CDR3 is TGCGCCAGCAGCTTGAGCGGGAGTGGGTATGAGACCCAGTACTTC.

CDR3 loop: CASASSGGPHYNEQFF. The CDR3 coding sequence is TGTGCCAGCGCCTCTAGCGGGGGGCCGCACTACAATGAGCAGTTCTTC. The V gene is TRBV21-1, the J gene TRBJ2-1; the table's D call, TRBD2, was not checked against the DNA. TRBV21-1 is noted as a pseudogene. The CDR3 has 16 residues.

Many counts were recorded for this clone. The chain has TRBV5-4 and TRBJ2-5, with D unresolved. The CDR3 has 15 residues. Trimming removed 1 base from V and 1 base from J, with 11 bases in between. From germline, CDR1 is SGHNT and CDR2 YYREEE (reference sequence). Written as DNA, the CDR3 is TGTGCCAGCAGCTTGTCCTTCGGGCGCCAAGAGACCCAGTACTTC. It codes for CASSLSFGRQETQYF.

The rearrangement links TRBV7-6 to TRBJ2-5; possible D gene TRBD2, 5 bases. The CDR3 is 14 residues long. Germline V gene data show CDR1 as SGHVS and CDR2 as FNYEAQ. V lost 2 bases to trimming and J lost 5 bases, with 12 bases between them. CDR3 DNA: TGTGCCAGCAGCTTAACTAGACTTCAGGAGACCCAGTACTTC. Amino acids: CASSLTRLQETQYF.

In this sample, this clone turned up many times. This chain uses TRBV9 with TRBJ2-7; D is possibly TRBD2 (5 bases). CDR3 length: 14 amino acids. The V end was cut by 4 bases, the J end by 0 bases, with 11 bases between. Germline assignment: CDR1 SGDLS and CDR2 YYNGEE. CDR3 in amino acids: CASSRDLSSYEQYF. The DNA of the CDR3 is TGTGCCAGCAGCCGGGATCTGAGCTCCTACGAGCAGTACTTC.

V is TRBV5-1 and J is TRBJ2-5, with 8 positions matching TRBD2. The CDR3 is 16 amino acids. Germline V lookup: CDR1 SGHRS, CDR2 YFSETQ. Trimming removed 0 bases from V and 5 bases from J; junction bases left unmatched: 9. CDR3 loop: CASSLVWLAGGETQYF. CDR3 coding DNA: TGCGCCAGCAGCTTGGTATGGCTAGCGGGCGGGGAGACCCAGTACTTC.

The V call is TRBV5-5, the J call TRBJ2-3, with 7 bases matching TRBD1. There are 17 residues in the CDR3. In germline, CDR1 is SGHKS, CDR2 YYEKEE (reference sequence). V trimming: 4 bases; J trimming: 3 bases; junction bases outside the gene matches: 14. The DNA for the CDR3 is TGTGCCAGCAGCAATCCGGGGACAGCTAGTTTTACAGATACGCAGTATTTT. It specifies CASSNPGTASFTDTQYF.

For the CDR3, the DNA is TGCGCCAGCAGCCCTCAGCAAGCGGCCGGGGAGCTGTTTTTT. The encoded protein is CASSPQQAAGELFF. V gene TRBV5-1 combines with J gene TRBJ2-2, with D possibly being TRBD2 (5 bases). Trimming took off 4 bases at V and 6 bases at J, with 13 bases between the two ends. This CDR3 has 14 residues. CDR1 and CDR2 (germline): SGHRS, YFSETQ.

The rearrangement joins TRBV2 to TRBJ2-1; 10 bases fit TRBD2. The CDR3 is 14 residues long. The germline V gene has CDR1 SNHLY and CDR2 FYNNEI. Trimming removed 10 bases from V and 6 bases from J; junction bases left unmatched: 9. This CDR3 is CATLAGEKGNEQFF. The CDR3, as DNA: TGTGCCACTCTAGCGGGAGAAAAGGGCAATGAGCAGTTCTTC.

This clone was recorded once. The chain is built from TRBV7-9 and TRBJ2-3; 7 nucleotides agree with TRBD2. V was pared by 7 bases and J by 4 bases, with 14 bases of the junction left unmatched. The germline CDR1 and CDR2 sequences are SEHNR and FQNEAQ (reference sequence). The CDR3 length is 16 residues. CDR3 sequence (DNA): TGTGCCAGCACCTCCTCGGCGGGGGAGAGGGCAGATACGCAGTATTTT. This gives the protein CASTSSAGERADTQYF.

This clone appeared a few times. V is TRBV13 and J is TRBJ2-7, with TRBD2 as a possible D gene (6 bases). Trimming pared 5 bases from V and 1 base from J, leaving 9 bases between. The germline CDR1 and CDR2 sequences are PRHDT and FYEKMQ (reference sequence). CDR3 length equals 13 residues. The CDR3 protein is CASSVRESYEQYF. DNA for the CDR3: TGTGCCAGCAGCGTCCGGGAGTCCTACGAGCAGTACTTC.

This clone appeared a few times. The gene calls are TRBV19 and TRBJ2-5; 7 nucleotides agree with TRBD1. Losses at the gene ends were 7 bases for V and 3 bases for J; bases not matched to a gene: 8. CDR3 size: 14 residues. In germline, CDR1 is LNHDA, CDR2 SQIVND (reference sequence). The chain's CDR3 is CASNPGTAKETQYF. CDR3 bases: TGTGCCAGTAATCCTGGGACAGCAAAAGAGACCCAGTACTTC.

The rearrangement links TRBV5-1 to TRBJ2-3, with TRBD2 as a possible D gene (6 bases). Deletions cut 1 base from V and 0 bases from J, with 15 bases between. Germline-derived CDR1 and CDR2 are SGHRS and YFSETQ. This CDR3 has 17 amino acids. CDR3 loop: CASSLNAASVSTDTQYF. CDR3 DNA sequence: TGCGCCAGCAGCTTGAACGCCGCTAGCGTGAGCACAGATACGCAGTATTTT. The variable domain in full, completed from reference TRBV5-1 and TRBJ2-3, reads KAGVTQTPRYLIKTRGQQVTLSCSPISGHRSVSWYQQTPGQGLQFLFEYFSETQRNKGNFPGRFSGRQFSNSRSEMNVSTLELGDSALYLCASSLNAASVSTDTQYFGPGTRLTVL.